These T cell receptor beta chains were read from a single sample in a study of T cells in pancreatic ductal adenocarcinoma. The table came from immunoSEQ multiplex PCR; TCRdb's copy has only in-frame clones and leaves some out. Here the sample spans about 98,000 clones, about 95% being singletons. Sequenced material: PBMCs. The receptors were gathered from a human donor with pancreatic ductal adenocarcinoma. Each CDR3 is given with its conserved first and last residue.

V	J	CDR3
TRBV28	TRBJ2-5	CASIGVETQYF
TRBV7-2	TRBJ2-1	CASSRGVSEQFF
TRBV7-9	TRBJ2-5	CASSNPYQETQYF
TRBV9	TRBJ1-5	CASSGTGGSQPQHF
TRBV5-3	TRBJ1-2	CARSLGGYYGYTF
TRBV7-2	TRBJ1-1	CASSLSDRANTEAFF
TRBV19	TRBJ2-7	CASSPGTTSYEQYF
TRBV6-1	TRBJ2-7	CASSAPGLAGGGSSYEQYF
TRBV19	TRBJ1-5	CASSIGAFRATADQPQHF
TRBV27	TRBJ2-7	CASSQIAGGGQQYF
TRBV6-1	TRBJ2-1	CASSAQGSSYNEQFF
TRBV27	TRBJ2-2	CASSLRRGVTGELFF
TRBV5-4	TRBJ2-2	CASSLGLLSTGELFF
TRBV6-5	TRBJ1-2	CASSRPGGYGYTF
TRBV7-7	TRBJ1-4	CASSVTGSEKLFF